This T cell receptor (beta chain) was captured in a study of shared clonotypes between healthy human individuals. TCRdb's copy holds only in-frame clones and misses some; the assay was immunoSEQ multiplex PCR. The sample carries some 2.3 million clones, 90% to 95% recorded once. Germline V gene lookup returns CDR1 MNHNS and CDR2 SASEGT. The junction had 6 bases not matched to a gene; V was cut back by 0 bases and J by 2 bases. This CDR3 region has 17 residues. CD4+ cells yielded CD45RA+ naive and CD45RA-negative memory subsets. V is TRBV6-1 and J is TRBJ1-5, with 8 bases lining up with TRBD1. The material sequenced was naive CD4+ T cells from PBMCs. Subset in this sample: CD45RA+ positively selected. The TCR originated in a man between 18 and 35 years old in good health. Some clones in this sample may be carry-over from other donors' samples. The CDR3 sequence is CASSEAFRGRGNQPQHF. As DNA, the CDR3 is TGTGCCAGCAGTGAAGCGTTCAGGGGGCGGGGCAATCAGCCCCAGCATTTT.